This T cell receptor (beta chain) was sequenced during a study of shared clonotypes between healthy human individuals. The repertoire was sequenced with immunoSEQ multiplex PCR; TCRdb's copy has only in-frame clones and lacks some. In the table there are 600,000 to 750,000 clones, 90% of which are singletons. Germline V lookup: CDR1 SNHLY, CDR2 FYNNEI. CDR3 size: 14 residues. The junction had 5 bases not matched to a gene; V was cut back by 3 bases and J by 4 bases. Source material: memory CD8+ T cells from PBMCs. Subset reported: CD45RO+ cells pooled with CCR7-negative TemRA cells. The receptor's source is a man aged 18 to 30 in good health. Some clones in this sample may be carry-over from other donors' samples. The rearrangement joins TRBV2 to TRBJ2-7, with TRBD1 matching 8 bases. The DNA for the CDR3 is TGTGCCAGCAGTGAGGGACAGGTAGATTACGAGCAGTACTTC. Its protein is CASSEGQVDYEQYF.